The 9 T cell receptor beta chains below come from one sample, sequenced in a study of identical twins. MiXCR, run by TCRdb on the 5' RACE reads, gives a single entry per CDR3 protein. The sample carries roughly 690,000 distinct CDR3 sequences, roughly 20% recorded once. These data are also associated with another study on T cells expressing NK-cell markers.

The sample was PBMCs. All receptors derive from a woman aged 18-35 years in good health.

This clonotype turned up a few times. J is TRBJ2-7 and V is TRBV20-1; D gene unclear. The germline V and J ends were trimmed by 6 bases and 5 bases, with 11 bases remaining between them. Germline CDR1 and CDR2: DFQATT and SNEGSKA (reference sequence). The CDR3 has 11 residues. Here the CDR3 reads CSAGQVHEQYF. The DNA of the CDR3 is TGCAGTGCCGGGCAGGTCCACGAGCAGTACTTC.

This clonotype occurred once. This CDR3 is missing its conserved last phenylalanine or tryptophan, likely due to a read error. The chain has TRBV20-1 and TRBJ2-7, with 11 bases fitting TRBD2. The ends lost 4 bases at V and 3 bases at J; junction bases unmatched: 5. From germline, CDR1 is DFQATT and CDR2 SNEGSKA (reference sequence). CDR3 length: 14 amino acids. CDR3 amino acids: CSATSGTSGYEQYS. The CDR3 region has the DNA TGCAGTGCTACGTCCGGGACTAGCGGCTACGAGCAGTACTCC.

The chain links TRBV3-1 to TRBJ2-7, with 9 bases lining up with TRBD2. Trimming cost V 6 bases and J 5 bases; bases outside gene matches: 20. This CDR3 comprises 18 residues. Germline CDR1 reads LGHDT; CDR2 reads YNNKEL (reference sequence). CDR3 nucleotide sequence: TGTGCCAGCAGTTTTATAGGGGGGGGACTAGCCCTGAGGAACGAGCAGTACTTC. Amino acids: CASSFIGGGLALRNEQYF.

The J gene is TRBJ2-2, the V gene TRBV20-1; D unclear. This CDR3 region has 13 residues. Trimming shortened V by 6 bases and J by 5 bases, and 13 bases separated the two germline ends. From germline, CDR1 is DFQATT and CDR2 SNEGSKA (reference sequence). The CDR3 coding sequence is TGCAGTGCCCTGGAGACGTTTACCGGGGAGCTGTTTTTT. It translates to CSALETFTGELFF.

This clonotype was observed at least ten times. The V gene is TRBV5-5, the J gene TRBJ1-5; D uncertain. The CDR3 has 14 residues. The germline CDR1 and CDR2 sequences are SGHKS and YYEKEE (reference sequence). V was clipped by 2 bases and J by 3 bases, with 9 bases between them. The CDR3 reads CASSLQPSNQPQHF. In nucleotides, the CDR3 is TGTGCCAGCAGCTTACAGCCGTCCAATCAGCCCCAGCATTTT.

This clonotype has just a few counts. The chain carries TRBV18 and TRBJ1-2; D is unclear. The V and J ends lost 0 bases and 8 bases respectively, with 13 bases between them. The length of the CDR3 is 14 residues. CDR1 is KGHSH and CDR2 is LQKENI in the germline V gene. CDR3 sequence (DNA): TGTGCCAGCTCACCACCGACGGCCGTATCGGGCTACACCTTC. Its translation: CASSPPTAVSGYTF.

Ten or more counts support this clonotype. V is TRBV5-1 and J is TRBJ1-1; D remains unclear. Trimming left V 0 bases short and J 1 base short, with 4 bases between. The germline V gene has CDR1 SGHRS and CDR2 YFSETQ. The CDR3 has 13 residues. CDR3 in amino acids: CASSLATNTEAFF. The CDR3 nucleotides are TGCGCCAGCAGCTTGGCCACGAACACTGAAGCTTTCTTT.

The gene calls are TRBV29-1 and TRBJ2-5; D is perhaps TRBD1 (5 bases). With 5 bases removed from V and 4 bases from J, the gap between germline ends came to 8 bases. CDR3 length: 11 residues. CDR1 is SQVTM, CDR2 ANQGSEA, per germline. The CDR3 DNA reads TGCAGCGTTCAGGGTCGAGAGACCCAGTACTTC. It specifies CSVQGRETQYF.

The rearrangement uses TRBV5-1 and TRBJ1-4; D is unresolved. V lost 5 bases and J 6 bases, leaving 8 bases between the germline ends. There are 12 residues in the CDR3. CDR1 and CDR2 from the germline V gene are SGHRS and YFSETQ. CDR3 amino acids: CASRLEDEKLFF. CDR3 DNA: TGCGCCAGCAGGCTGGAGGATGAAAAACTGTTTTTT.